This TCR beta chain was retrieved from a study of OX40 agonist ivuxolimab in advanced cancers. V lost 0 bases, J lost 4 bases, and 7 bases lay in between. CDR1 is MNHEY and CDR2 is SMNVEV in the germline V gene (reference sequence). The CDR3 contains 14 residues. Clones were sequenced by immunoSEQ multiplex PCR, and TCRdb holds only the in-frame ones, with some missing. The sample gives about 61,000 clones, approximately 90% of which show up once; 18% is in the top ten. The receptor was derived from an adult with an advanced solid tumor such as melanoma, head and neck, liver or kidney cancer. The chain has TRBV27 and TRBJ2-1, with D hard to call. The starting material was CD4+ or CD8+ T cells sorted from blood, obtained in a trial of the OX40 agonist ivuxolimab. CDR3 in DNA: TGTGCCAGCAGTTTATCGCCCCAATACAATGAGCAGTTCTTC. Protein sequence: CASSLSPQYNEQFF.